This TCR beta chain appears in the sequencing data of a study of early T cells in non-severe SARS-CoV-2 infection. TCRdb redid the calling of the 5' RACE reads with MiXCR, one entry per CDR3 protein. There are about 50,000 distinct CDR3 sequences in the sample; around 14% occur only once, and approximately 10% lies in the top ten. Germline-derived CDR1 and CDR2 are SNHLY and FYNNEI. CDR3 length: 18 residues. Losses at the gene ends were 6 bases for V and 0 bases for J; bases not matched to a gene: 13. The gene calls are TRBV2 and TRBJ2-3; 9 nucleotides agree with TRBD2. The receptor was derived from an adult who was a healthcare worker with PCR-confirmed SARS-CoV-2 infection or an uninfected control (not recorded which). The sequenced sample was whole blood. The CDR3 bases are TGTGCCAGCAGCGAGACTAGCGGAGATACTTCTAGCACAGATACGCAGTATTTT. This sequence encodes CASSETSGDTSSTDTQYF.